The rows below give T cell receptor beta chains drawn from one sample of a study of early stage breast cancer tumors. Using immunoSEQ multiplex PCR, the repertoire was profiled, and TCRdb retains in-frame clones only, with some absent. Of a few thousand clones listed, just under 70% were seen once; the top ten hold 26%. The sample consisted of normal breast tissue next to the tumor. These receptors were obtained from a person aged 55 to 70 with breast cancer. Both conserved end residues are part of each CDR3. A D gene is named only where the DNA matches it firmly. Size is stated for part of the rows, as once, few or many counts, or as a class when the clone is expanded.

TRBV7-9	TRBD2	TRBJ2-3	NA	TGTGCCAGCAGCTTCGCGGGACTAACCACAGATACGCAGTATTTT	CASSFAGLTTDTQYF
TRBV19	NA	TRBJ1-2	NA	TGTGCCAGTAGTACCGGTCGGATCGGGGATGGCTACACCTTC	CASSTGRIGDGYTF
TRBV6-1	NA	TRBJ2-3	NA	TGTGCCAGCAGTGAACGCGCGGACGACACAGATACGCAGTATTTT	CASSERADDTDTQYF
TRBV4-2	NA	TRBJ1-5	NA	TGTGCCAGCAGCCAAGAACGGGGGCAGCCCCAGCATTTT	CASSQERGQPQHF
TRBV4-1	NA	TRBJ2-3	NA	TGCGCCAGCAGCCAGGGTGGTGGGCCTTCAGATACGCAGTATTTT	CASSQGGGPSDTQYF
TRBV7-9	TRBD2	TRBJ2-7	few	TGTGCCAGCAGTCACAGGACTAGCGAAACCTACGAGCAGTACTTC	CASSHRTSETYEQYF
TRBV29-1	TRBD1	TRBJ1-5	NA	TGCAGCGTTGTAGGCGAGGGGTCGGGGACAGGCAATCAGCCCCAGCATTTT	CSVVGEGSGTGNQPQHF
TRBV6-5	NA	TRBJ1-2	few	TGTGCCAGCAGTTACTCCGGTATCGAGGGGCGACGGGGCTACACCTTC	CASSYSGIEGRRGYTF
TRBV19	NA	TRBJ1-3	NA	TGTGCCAGTAGTACCCCGGGGCTAAGCTCTGGAAACACCATATATTTT	CASSTPGLSSGNTIYF
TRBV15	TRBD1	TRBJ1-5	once	TGTGCCACCACTCCAGGACAGGGTGGGAATCAGCCCCAGCATTTT	CATTPGQGGNQPQHF
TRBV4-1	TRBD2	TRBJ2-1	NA	TGCGCCAGCAGCCTCAGCGGGGGGGGTTACAATGAGCAGTTCTTC	CASSLSGGGYNEQFF
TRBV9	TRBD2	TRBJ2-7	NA	TGTGCCAGCAGCCAGCACGCGGGAGGGTCCAGCGAGCAGTACTTC	CASSQHAGGSSEQYF
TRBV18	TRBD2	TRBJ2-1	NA	TGTGCCAGCTCACCACTAACTAGCGGGAGGGACTACAATGAGCAGTTCTTC	CASSPLTSGRDYNEQFF
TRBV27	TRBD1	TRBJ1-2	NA	TGTGCCAGCAGTCCCCGACAGGGGGCCCACTATGGCTACACCTTC	CASSPRQGAHYGYTF
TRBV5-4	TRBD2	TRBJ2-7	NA	TGTGCCAGCAGCTTGGGGGCTGGGGCGGGAGTTTCGAACGAGCAGTACTTC	CASSLGAGAGVSNEQYF
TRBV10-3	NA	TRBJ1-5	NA	TGTGCCATCAGTGAAAGGGTCCCGGGACAACTGAAAGATCAGCCCCAGCATTTT	CAISERVPGQLKDQPQHF
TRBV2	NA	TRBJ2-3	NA	TGTGCCAGCAGTGCAGATACGCAGTATTTT	CASSADTQYF
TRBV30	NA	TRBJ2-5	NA	TGTGCCTGGAGTGCCGTCTCACAGGGAACGGTAGAGACCCAGTACTTC	CAWSAVSQGTVETQYF
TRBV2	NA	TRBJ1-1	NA	TGTGCCAGCGCTGTGAATTTTGAAGCTTTCTTT	CASAVNFEAFF
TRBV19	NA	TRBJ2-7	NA	TGTGCCAGTAGTGGGAGGAATACCTACGAGCAGTACTTC	CASSGRNTYEQYF
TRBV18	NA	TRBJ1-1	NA	TGTGCCAGCTCAGAACAGGCGAACACTGAAGCTTTCTTT	CASSEQANTEAFF
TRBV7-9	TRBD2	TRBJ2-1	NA	TGTGCCAGCAGGTCCTGGAGTAGCGGGAGATCCAATGAGCAGTTCTTC	CASRSWSSGRSNEQFF
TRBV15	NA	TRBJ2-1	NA	TGTGCCACCAGGTCCGTGGGGCCCTACAATGAGCAGTTCTTC	CATRSVGPYNEQFF
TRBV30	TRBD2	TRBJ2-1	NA	TGTGCCTGGAGTCCGACTAGCGGAGGCGTTAAGCAGTTCTTC	CAWSPTSGGVKQFF
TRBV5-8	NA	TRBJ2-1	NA	TGTGCCAGCAGCATACCGGGCGATGGACTCCATGAGCAGTTCTTC	CASSIPGDGLHEQFF
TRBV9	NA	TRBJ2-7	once	TGTGCCAGCAGCCCCCAGGAGGGCAGAAGCTCCTACGAGCAGTACTTC	CASSPQEGRSSYEQYF
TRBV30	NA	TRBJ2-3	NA	TGTGCCTGGAGTGTACAGGACACAGATACGCAGTATTTT	CAWSVQDTDTQYF
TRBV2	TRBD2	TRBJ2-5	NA	TGTGCCGGCGGGGGGGCCGGGGAGACCCAGTACTTC	CAGGGAGETQYF
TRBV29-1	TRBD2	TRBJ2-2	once	TGCAGCGTTGATACGGGAGGACGGACCGGGGAGCTGTTTTTT	CSVDTGGRTGELFF
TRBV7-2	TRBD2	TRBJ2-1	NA	TGTGCCAGCAGCCCCCTGTGGGGCGGGAGTTACAATGAGCAGTTCTTC	CASSPLWGGSYNEQFF
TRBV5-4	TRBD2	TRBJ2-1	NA	TGTGCCAGCAGCCAGAGCGGGGGGTCCTACAATGAGCAGTTCTTC	CASSQSGGSYNEQFF
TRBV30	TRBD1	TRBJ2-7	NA	TGTGCCTGGACCAAAGGGGGCAGGGGATGGGAGCAGTACTTC	CAWTKGGRGWEQYF